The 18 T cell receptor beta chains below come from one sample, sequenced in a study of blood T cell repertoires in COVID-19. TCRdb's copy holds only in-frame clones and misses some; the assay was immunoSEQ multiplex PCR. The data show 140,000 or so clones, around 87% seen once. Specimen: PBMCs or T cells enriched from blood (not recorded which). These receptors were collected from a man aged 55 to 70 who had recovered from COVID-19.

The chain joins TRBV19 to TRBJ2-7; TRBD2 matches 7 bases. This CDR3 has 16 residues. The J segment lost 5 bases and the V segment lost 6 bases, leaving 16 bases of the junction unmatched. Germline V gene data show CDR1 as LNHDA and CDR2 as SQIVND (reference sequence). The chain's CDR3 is CASRGGGRWSNNEQYF. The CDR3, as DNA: TGTGCCAGTAGGGGGGGAGGGCGCTGGTCGAATAACGAGCAGTACTTC.

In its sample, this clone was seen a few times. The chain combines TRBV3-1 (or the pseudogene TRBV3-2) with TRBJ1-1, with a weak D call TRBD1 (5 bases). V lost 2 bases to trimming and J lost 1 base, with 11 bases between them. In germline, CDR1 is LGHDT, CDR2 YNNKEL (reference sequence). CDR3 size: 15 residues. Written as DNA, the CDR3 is TGTGCCAGCAGCCAATCTGAGACAGAGAACACTGAAGCTTTCTTT. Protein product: CASSQSETENTEAFF.

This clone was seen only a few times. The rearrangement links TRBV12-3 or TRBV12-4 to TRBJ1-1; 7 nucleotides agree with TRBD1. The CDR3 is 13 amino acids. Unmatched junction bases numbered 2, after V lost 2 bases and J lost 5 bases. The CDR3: CASSLNRGTEAFF. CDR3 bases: TGTGCCAGCAGTTTAAACAGGGGAACTGAAGCTTTCTTT.

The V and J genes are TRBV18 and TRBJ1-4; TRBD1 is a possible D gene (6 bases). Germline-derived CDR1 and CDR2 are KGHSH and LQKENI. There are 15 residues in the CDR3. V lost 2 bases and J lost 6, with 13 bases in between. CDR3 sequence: CASSPVLRGDEKLFF. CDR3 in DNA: TGTGCCAGCTCACCAGTCCTCAGGGGAGATGAAAAACTGTTTTTT.

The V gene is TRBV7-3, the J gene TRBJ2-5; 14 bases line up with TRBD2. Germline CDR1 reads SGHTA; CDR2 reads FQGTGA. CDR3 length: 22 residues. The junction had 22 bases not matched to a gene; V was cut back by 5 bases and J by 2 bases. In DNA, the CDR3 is TGTGCCAGCAGCCTACGGACTAGCGGGGGGCCTGGGCCCCAGACCTCGCAAGAGACCCAGTACTTC. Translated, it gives CASSLRTSGGPGPQTSQETQYF.

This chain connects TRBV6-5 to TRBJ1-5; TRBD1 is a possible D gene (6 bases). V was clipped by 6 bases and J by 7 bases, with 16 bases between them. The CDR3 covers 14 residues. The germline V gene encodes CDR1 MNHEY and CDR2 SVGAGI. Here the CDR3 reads CASSLGGAGQPQHF. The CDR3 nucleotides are TGTGCCAGCAGCCTCGGGGGGGCAGGGCAGCCCCAGCATTTT.

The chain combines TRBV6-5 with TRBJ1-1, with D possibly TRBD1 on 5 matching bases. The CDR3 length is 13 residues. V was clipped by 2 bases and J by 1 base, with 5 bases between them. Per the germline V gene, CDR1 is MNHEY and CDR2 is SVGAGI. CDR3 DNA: TGTGCCAGCAGTTACAGGGGGAACACTGAAGCTTTCTTT. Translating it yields CASSYRGNTEAFF.

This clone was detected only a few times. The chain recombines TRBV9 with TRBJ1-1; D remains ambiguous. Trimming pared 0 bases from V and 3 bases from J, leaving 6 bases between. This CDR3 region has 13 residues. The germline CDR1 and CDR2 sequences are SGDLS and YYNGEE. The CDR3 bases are TGTGCCAGCAGCGTAGTCTCGGACACTGAAGCTTTCTTT. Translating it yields CASSVVSDTEAFF.

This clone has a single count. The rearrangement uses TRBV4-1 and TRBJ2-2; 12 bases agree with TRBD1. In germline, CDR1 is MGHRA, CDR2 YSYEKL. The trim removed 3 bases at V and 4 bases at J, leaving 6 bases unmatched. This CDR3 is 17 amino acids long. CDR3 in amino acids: CASSQWGTGGLTGELFF. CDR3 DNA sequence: TGCGCCAGCAGCCAGTGGGGGACAGGGGGCCTCACCGGGGAGCTGTTTTTT.

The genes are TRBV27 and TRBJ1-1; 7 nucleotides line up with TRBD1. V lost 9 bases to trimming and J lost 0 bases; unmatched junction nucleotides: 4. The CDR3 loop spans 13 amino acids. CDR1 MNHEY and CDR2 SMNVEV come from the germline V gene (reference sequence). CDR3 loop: CARMTGMNTEAFF. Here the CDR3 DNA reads TGTGCCAGGATGACAGGGATGAACACTGAAGCTTTCTTT.

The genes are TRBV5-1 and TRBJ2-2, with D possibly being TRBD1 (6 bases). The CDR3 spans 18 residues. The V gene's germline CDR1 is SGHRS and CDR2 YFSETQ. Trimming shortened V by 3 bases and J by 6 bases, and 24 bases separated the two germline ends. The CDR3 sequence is CASSSNQGQGMVAGELFF. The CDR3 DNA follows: TGCGCCAGCAGCTCCAACCAGGGGCAGGGGATGGTTGCCGGGGAGCTGTTTTTT.

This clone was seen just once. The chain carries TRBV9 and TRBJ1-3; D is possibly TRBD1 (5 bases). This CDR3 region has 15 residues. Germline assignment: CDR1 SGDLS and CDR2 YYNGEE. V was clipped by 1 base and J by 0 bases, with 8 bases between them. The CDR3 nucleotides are TGTGCCAGCAGCGTAAGGGGCGGCTCTGGAAACACCATATATTTT. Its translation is CASSVRGGSGNTIYF.

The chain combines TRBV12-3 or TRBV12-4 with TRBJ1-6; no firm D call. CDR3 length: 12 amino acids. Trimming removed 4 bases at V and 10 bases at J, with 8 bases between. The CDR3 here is CASSYPRSPLHF. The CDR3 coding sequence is TGTGCCAGCAGTTACCCCAGATCACCCCTCCACTTT.

The CDR3 spells CASSGIQGHQPQHF. The CDR3 DNA follows: TGTGCCAGCAGTGGAATCCAGGGGCATCAGCCCCAGCATTTT. The chain joins TRBV2 to TRBJ1-5, with D maybe TRBD1 (6 bases). In germline, CDR1 is SNHLY, CDR2 FYNNEI. The CDR3 loop spans 14 amino acids. Trimming left V 4 bases short and J 5 bases short, with 12 bases between.

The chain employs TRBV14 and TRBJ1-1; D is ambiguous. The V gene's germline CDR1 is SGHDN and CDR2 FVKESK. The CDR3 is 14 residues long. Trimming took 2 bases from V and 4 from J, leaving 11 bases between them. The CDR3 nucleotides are TGTGCCAGCAGCCAACATGGGAGGAGCACTGAAGCTTTCTTT. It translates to CASSQHGRSTEAFF.

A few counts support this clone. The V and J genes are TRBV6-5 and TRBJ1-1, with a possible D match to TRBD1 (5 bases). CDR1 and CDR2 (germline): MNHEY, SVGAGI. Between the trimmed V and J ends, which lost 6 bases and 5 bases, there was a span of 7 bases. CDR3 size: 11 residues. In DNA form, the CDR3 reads TGTGCCAGCAGCCAGGGAACTGAAGCTTTCTTT. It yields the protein CASSQGTEAFF.

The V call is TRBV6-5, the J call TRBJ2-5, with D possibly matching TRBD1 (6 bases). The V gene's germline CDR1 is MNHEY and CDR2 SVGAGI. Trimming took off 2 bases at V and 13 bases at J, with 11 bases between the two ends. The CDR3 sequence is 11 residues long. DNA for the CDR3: TGTGCCAGCAGTTACATGGGCAGGGGGTACTTC. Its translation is CASSYMGRGYF.

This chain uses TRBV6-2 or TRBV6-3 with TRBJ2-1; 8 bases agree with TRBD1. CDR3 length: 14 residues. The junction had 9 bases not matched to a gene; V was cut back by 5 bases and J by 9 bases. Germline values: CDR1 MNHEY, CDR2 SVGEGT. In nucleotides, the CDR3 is TGTGCCAGCAGTAGAGGACAGGGTTCGGGTGAGCAGTTCTTC. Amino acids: CASSRGQGSGEQFF.